The 7 T cell receptor beta chains below all came from one sample that was sequenced in a study of cytomegalovirus exposure and HLA in healthy donors. In the PCR, 60 Vbeta and 13 Jbeta primers were used. Sequenced by immunoSEQ multiplex PCR; TCRdb stores in-frame clones only, minus some. The sample has some 190,000 clones, 60% to 85% seen once. Sequencing was performed on PBMCs. The receptors were sampled from a young man in good health and CMV-seronegative.

The chain carries TRBV9 and TRBJ1-4, with D uncertain. Trimming took 4 bases from V and 0 from J, leaving 7 bases between them. This CDR3 is 14 amino acids long. The germline V gene encodes CDR1 SGDLS and CDR2 YYNGEE. CDR3 DNA: TGTGCCAGCAGCCCGGGGACAACTAATGAAAAACTGTTTTTT. This translates into CASSPGTTNEKLFF.

This sequence joins TRBV6-6 and TRBJ1-1, with TRBD1 matching over 8 bases. The CDR3 is 14 residues long. V was clipped by 7 bases and J by 5 bases; unmatched bases: 9. Germline V lookup: CDR1 MNHNY, CDR2 SVGAGI (reference sequence). The CDR3 region has the DNA TGTGCCAGCATCAAACAGGGGGTACGGACTGAAGCTTTCTTT. It codes for CASIKQGVRTEAFF.

CDR3 nucleotides: TGTGCCAGCAGCCAAGCTGGGACAGGGAGGGCTAGAAGTGGCTACACCTTC. As protein: CASSQAGTGRARSGYTF. The chain employs TRBV14 and TRBJ1-2; 9 bases line up with TRBD1. With 1 base clipped from V and 7 bases from J, the junction kept 13 bases outside the gene matches. Germline loops: CDR1 SGHDN, CDR2 FVKESK. The CDR3 extends over 17 amino acids.

The rearrangement uses TRBV5-1 and TRBJ2-7; possibly TRBD1 for D (5 bases). Germline lookup yields CDR1 SGHRS and CDR2 YFSETQ. V was shortened by 4 bases and J by 2 bases, with 10 bases between the two germline ends. The CDR3 covers 13 residues. The CDR3 reads CASSVDRAYEQYF. The DNA of the CDR3 is TGCGCCAGCAGCGTAGACAGAGCCTACGAGCAGTACTTC.

The chain joins TRBV19 to TRBJ1-2, with TRBD1 matching 7 bases. Looked up from germline, CDR1 is LNHDA and CDR2 is SQIVND (reference sequence). The length of the CDR3 is 13 residues. V trimming: 5 bases; J trimming: 7 bases; junction bases outside the gene matches: 7. CDR3 nucleotides: TGTGCCAGTAGTCGAACAGGGGTCACTGGCTACACCTTC. The encoded protein is CASSRTGVTGYTF. The whole variable domain, remainder taken from reference TRBV19 and TRBJ1-2, is DGGITQSPKYLFRKEGQNVTLSCEQNLNHDAMYWYRQDPGQGLRLIYYSQIVNDFQKGDIAEGYSVSREKKESFPLTVTSAQKNPTAFYLCASSRTGVTGYTFGSGTRLTVV.

The J gene is TRBJ2-1, the V gene TRBV25-1; 8 bases agree with TRBD1. CDR3 length: 16 amino acids. Germline lookup yields CDR1 MGHDK and CDR2 SYGVNS. Unmatched junction bases numbered 12, after V lost 3 bases and J lost 8 bases. For the CDR3, the DNA is TGTGCCAGCAGTGACCCCAAGCAGGGGGCGAGGCATGAGCAGTTCTTC. The encoded protein is CASSDPKQGARHEQFF.

The rearrangement uses TRBV28 and TRBJ1-1; TRBD1 aligns across 10 bases. The ends lost 8 bases at V and 5 bases at J; junction bases unmatched: 23. The CDR3 loop spans 19 amino acids. The germline V gene encodes CDR1 MDHEN and CDR2 SYDVKM. CDR3: CASGRPGADRGQGGTEAFF. As DNA, the CDR3 is TGTGCCAGCGGCCGGCCAGGAGCAGACAGGGGGCAGGGAGGGACTGAAGCTTTCTTT.